The entry below gives a single T cell receptor beta chain sequence along with its context. Its antigen remains unidentified. The record originates from a study of cytomegalovirus exposure and HLA in healthy donors. Findings and limits, study-wide: The study listed some 160 cytomegalovirus-associated TCR beta chains. Across donors, sequencing depth was assumed by presence/absence analyses to be roughly uniform. As a later analysis showed, several of the most significant clusters appeared to be linked to common viral pathogens.

PCR involved 60 Vbeta and 13 Jbeta primers. This table comes from immunoSEQ multiplex PCR, and its TCRdb copy is limited to in-frame clones, with some not included. The sample has about 110,000 clones; roughly 80% are singletons. Trimming shortened V by 2 bases and J by 2 bases, and 9 bases separated the two germline ends. The CDR3 is 15 residues long. From germline, CDR1 is SGHTA and CDR2 FQGTGA. The rearrangement links TRBV7-3 to TRBJ2-2, with D possibly being TRBD2 (6 bases). The sequenced sample consisted of PBMCs. The origin of this receptor is a woman between 40 and 55 years old in good health and CMV-seropositive. The CDR3 here is CASSLVGGNTGELFF. DNA of the CDR3: TGTGCCAGCAGCTTAGTGGGGGGAAACACCGGGGAGCTGTTTTTT.